This T cell receptor beta chain was profiled in a study of CD8 T cells in Susac syndrome. cDNA came from approximately 0.5 to 1 ug RNA primed by random hexamers. One entry per CDR3 protein, called by TCRdb with MiXCR from the immunoSEQ multiplex PCR reads. The table includes about 150,000 distinct CDR3 sequences, approximately 94% detected once. Germline trimming cut 5 bases from V and 2 bases from J; bases unmatched to any gene: 3. The CDR3 spans 14 residues. Germline CDR1 is DFQATT and CDR2 is SNEGSKA (reference sequence). This TCR was recovered from a human donor with multiple sclerosis. The rearrangement uses TRBV20-1 and TRBJ2-7; 13 nucleotides match TRBD2. The sample comprised CD4+ T cells from PBMCs. The CDR3 loop reads CSAALAGGAYEQYF. For the CDR3, the DNA is TGCAGTGCTGCACTAGCGGGGGGGGCCTACGAGCAGTACTTC.